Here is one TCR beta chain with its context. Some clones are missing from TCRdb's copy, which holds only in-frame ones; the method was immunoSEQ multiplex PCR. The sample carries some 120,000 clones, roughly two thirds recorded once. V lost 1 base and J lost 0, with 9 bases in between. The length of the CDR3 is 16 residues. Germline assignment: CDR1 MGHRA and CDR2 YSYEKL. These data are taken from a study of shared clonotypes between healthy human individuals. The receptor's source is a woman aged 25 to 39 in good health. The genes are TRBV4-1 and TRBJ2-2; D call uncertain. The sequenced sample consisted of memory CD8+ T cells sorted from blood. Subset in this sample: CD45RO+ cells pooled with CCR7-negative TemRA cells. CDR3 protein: CASSQGVVANTGELFF. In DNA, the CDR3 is TGCGCCAGCAGCCAAGGGGTCGTAGCGAACACCGGGGAGCTGTTTTTT.